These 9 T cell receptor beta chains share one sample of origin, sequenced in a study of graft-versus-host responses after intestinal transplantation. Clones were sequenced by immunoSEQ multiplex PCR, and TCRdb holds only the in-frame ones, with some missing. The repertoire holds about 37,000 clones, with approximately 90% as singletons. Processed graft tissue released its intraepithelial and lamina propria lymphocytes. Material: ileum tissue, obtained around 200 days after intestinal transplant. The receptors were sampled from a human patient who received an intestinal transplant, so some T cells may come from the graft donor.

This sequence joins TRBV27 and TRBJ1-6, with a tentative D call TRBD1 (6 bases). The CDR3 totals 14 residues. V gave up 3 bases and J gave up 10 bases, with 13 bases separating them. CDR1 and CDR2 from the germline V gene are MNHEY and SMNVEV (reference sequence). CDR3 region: CASSFLGAGSPLHF. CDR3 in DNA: TGTGCCAGCAGTTTTTTGGGGGCAGGGTCACCCCTCCACTTT.

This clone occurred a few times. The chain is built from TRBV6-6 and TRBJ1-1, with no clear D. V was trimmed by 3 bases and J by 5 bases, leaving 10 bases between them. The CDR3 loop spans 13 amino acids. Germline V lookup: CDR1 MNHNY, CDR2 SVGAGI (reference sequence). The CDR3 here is CASSYGRETEAFF. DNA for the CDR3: TGTGCCAGCAGTTATGGGAGGGAAACTGAAGCTTTCTTT.

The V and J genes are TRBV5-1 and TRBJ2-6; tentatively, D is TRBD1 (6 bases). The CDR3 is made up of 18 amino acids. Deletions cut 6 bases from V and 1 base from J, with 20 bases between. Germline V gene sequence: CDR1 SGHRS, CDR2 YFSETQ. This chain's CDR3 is CASTSQGTRPSGANVLTF. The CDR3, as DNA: TGCGCCAGCACCTCACAGGGAACACGACCGTCTGGGGCCAACGTCCTGACTTTC.

The CDR3 is CASSSYRVRSGRKLFF. The CDR3 DNA is TGTGCCAGCAGCTCGTACAGGGTTAGGTCCGGTCGAAAACTGTTTTTT. V and J are TRBV7-8 and TRBJ1-4; a possible D gene is TRBD1 (6 bases). V gave up 4 bases and J gave up 10 bases, with 22 bases separating them. The CDR3 has 16 amino acids. Germline CDR1 SGHVS, CDR2 FQNEAQ.

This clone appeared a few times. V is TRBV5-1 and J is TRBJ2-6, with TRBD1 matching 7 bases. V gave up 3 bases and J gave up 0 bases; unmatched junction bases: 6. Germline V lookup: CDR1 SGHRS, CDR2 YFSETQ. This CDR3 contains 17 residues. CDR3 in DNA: TGCGCCAGCAGCTGGGGACAGATCTCCTCTGGGGCCAACGTCCTGACTTTC. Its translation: CASSWGQISSGANVLTF.

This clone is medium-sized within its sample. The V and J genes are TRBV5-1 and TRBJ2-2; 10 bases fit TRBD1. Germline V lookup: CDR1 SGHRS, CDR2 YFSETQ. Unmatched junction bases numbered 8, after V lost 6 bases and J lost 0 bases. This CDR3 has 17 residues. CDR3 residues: CASTNTGTGANTGELFF. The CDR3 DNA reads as TGCGCCAGCACCAACACCGGGACAGGGGCGAACACCGGGGAGCTGTTTTTT.

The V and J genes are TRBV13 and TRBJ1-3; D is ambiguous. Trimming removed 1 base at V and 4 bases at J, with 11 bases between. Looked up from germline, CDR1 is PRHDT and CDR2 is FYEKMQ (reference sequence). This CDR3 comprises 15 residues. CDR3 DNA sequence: TGTGCCAGCAGCTTAGCAGGTGCAACCGGAAACACCATATATTTT. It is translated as CASSLAGATGNTIYF.

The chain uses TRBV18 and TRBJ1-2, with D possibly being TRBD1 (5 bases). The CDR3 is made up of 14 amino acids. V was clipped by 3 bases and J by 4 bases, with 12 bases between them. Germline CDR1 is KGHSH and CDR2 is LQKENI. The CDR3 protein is CASSPGQGGYGYTF. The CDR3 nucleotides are TGTGCCAGCTCACCGGGGCAGGGAGGCTATGGCTACACCTTC. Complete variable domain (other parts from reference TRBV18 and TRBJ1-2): NAGVMQNPRHLVRRRGQEARLRCSPMKGHSHVYWYRQLPEEGLKFMVYLQKENIIDESGMPKERFSAEFPKEGPSILRIQQVVRGDSAAYFCASSPGQGGYGYTFGSGTRLTVV.

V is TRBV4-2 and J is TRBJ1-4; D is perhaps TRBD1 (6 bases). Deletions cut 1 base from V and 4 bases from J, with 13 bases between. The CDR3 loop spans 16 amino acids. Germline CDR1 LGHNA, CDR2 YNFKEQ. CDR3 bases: TGTGCCAGCAGCCAAGTACGGAACAGGGATAATGAAAAACTGTTTTTT. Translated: CASSQVRNRDNEKLFF.